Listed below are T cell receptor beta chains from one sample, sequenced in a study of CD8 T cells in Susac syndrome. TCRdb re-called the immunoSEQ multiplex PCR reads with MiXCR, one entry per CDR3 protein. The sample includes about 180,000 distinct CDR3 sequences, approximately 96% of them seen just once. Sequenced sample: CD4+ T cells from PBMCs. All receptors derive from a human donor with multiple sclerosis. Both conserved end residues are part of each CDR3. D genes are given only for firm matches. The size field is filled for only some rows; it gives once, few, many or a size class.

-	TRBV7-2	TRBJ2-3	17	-	CASHARTTRHLTDTQYF	TGTGCCAGCCACGCCCGAACGACTCGCCATCTCACAGATACGCAGTATTTT
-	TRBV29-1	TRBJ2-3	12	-	CSVAESPDTQYF	TGCAGCGTTGCGGAGAGCCCAGATACGCAGTATTTT
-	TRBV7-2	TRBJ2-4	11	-	CASSFYGAQYF	TGTGCCAGCAGCTTTTACGGGGCCCAGTACTTC
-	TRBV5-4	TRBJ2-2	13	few	CASSFAGTGELFF	TGTGCCAGCAGCTTTGCGGGCACCGGGGAGCTGTTTTTT
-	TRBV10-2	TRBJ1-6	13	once	CASSESVHSPLHF	TGCGCCAGCAGTGAATCAGTACATTCACCCCTCCACTTT
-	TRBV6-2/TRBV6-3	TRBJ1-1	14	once	CASRPAMDTEKAFF	TGTGCCAGCAGACCTGCGATGGACACTGAGAAAGCTTTCTTT
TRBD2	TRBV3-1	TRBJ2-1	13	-	CASSQVAGVEQFF	TGTGCCAGCAGCCAAGTAGCGGGGGTTGAGCAGTTCTTC
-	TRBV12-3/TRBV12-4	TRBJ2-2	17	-	CASSPLPRGPDAGELFF	TGTGCCAGCAGTCCCCTTCCCAGGGGCCCCGACGCCGGGGAGCTGTTTTTT
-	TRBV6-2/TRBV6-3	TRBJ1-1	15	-	CARNLHNGENTEAFF	TGTGCCAGGAACCTCCACAACGGGGAGAACACTGAAGCTTTCTTT
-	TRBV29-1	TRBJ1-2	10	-	CSVAREAVTF	TGCAGCGTTGCCCGGGAGGCAGTCACCTTC